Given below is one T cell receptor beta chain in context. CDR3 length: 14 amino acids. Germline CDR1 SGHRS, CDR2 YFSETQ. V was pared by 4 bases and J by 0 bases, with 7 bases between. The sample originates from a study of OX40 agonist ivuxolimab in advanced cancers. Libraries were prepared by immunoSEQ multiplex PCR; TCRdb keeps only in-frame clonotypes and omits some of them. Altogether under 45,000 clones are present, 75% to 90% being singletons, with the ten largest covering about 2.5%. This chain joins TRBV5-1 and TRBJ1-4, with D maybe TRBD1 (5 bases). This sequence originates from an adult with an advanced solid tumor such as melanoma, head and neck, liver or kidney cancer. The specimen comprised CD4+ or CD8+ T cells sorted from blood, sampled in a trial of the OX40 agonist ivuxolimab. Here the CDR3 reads CASSPQATNEKLFF. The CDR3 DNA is TGCGCCAGCAGCCCACAGGCAACTAATGAAAAACTGTTTTTT. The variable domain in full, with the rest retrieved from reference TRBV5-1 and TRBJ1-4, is KAGVTQTPRYLIKTRGQQVTLSCSPISGHRSVSWYQQTPGQGLQFLFEYFSETQRNKGNFPGRFSGRQFSNSRSEMNVSTLELGDSALYLCASSPQATNEKLFFGSGTQLSVL.